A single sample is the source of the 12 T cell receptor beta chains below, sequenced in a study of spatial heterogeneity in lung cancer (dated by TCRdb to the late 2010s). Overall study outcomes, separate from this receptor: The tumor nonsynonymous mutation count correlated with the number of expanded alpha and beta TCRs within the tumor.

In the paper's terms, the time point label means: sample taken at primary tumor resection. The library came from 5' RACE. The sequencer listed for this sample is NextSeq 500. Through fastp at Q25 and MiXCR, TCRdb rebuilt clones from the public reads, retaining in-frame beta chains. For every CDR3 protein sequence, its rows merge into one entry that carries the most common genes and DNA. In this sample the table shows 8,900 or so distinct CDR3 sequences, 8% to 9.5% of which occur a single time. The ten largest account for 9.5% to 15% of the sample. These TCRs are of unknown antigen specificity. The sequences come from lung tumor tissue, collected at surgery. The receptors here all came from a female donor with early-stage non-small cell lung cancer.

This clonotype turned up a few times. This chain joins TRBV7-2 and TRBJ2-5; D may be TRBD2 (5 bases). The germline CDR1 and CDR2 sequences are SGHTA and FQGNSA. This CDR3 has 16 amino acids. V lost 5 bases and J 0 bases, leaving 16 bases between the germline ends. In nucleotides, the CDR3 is TGTGCCAGCAGCCTAACGCCGGGCGGGTACCAAGAGACCCAGTACTTC. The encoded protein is CASSLTPGGYQETQYF.

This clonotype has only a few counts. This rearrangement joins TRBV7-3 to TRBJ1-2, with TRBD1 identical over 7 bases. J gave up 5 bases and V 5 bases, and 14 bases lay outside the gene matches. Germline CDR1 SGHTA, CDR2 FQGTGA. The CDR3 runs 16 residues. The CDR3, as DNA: TGTGCCAGCAGCCCCCAGTACAGGGGCCTTGAATATGGCTACACCTTC. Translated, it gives CASSPQYRGLEYGYTF.

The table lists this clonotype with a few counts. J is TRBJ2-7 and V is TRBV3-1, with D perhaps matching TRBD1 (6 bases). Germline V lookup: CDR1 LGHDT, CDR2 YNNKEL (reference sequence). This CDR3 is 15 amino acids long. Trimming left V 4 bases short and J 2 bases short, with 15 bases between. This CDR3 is CASSLLGGSAYEQYF. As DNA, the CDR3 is TGTGCCAGCAGCCTCTTAGGGGGATCGGCCTACGAGCAGTACTTC.

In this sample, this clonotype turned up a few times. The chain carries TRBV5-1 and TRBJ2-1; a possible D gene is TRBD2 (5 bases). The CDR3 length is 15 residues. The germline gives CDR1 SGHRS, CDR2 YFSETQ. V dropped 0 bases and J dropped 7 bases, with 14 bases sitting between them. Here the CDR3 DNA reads TGCGCCAGCAGCTTGGATCCGGGATCCACGAATGAGCAGTTCTTC. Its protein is CASSLDPGSTNEQFF.

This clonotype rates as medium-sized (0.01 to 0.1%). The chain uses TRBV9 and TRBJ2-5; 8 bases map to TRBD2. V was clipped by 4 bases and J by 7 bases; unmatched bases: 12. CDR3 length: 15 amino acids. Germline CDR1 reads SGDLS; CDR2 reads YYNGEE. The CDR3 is CASSSRGSGVGTQYF. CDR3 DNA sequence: TGTGCCAGCAGCTCCCGAGGTAGCGGGGTTGGGACCCAGTACTTC.

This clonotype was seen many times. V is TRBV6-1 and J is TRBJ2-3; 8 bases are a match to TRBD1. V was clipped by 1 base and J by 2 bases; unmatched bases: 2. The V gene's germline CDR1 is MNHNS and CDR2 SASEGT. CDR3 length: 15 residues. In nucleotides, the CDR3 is TGTGCCAGCAGTGAAGGGACAGGGCACACAGATACGCAGTATTTT. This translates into CASSEGTGHTDTQYF.

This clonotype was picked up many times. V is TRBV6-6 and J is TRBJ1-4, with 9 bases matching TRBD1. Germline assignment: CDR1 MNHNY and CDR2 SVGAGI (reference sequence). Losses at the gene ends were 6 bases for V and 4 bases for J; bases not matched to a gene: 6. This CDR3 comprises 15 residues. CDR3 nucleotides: TGTGCCAGCAGCACCGGGACAGGGAGTAATGAAAAACTGTTTTTT. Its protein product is CASSTGTGSNEKLFF.

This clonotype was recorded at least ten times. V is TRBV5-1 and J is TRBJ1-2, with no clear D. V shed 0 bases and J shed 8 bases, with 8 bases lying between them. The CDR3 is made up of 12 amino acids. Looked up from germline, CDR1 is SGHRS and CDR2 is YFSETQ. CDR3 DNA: TGCGCCAGCAGCTTGGGGACTCCCGGCTACACCTTC. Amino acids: CASSLGTPGYTF.

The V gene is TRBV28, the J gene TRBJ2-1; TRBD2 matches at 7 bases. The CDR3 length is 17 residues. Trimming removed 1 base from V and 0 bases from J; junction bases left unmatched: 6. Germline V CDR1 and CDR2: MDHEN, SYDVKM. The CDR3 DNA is TGTGCCAGCAGTTTATACGGGGGGATTAGCTCCTACAATGAGCAGTTCTTC. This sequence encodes CASSLYGGISSYNEQFF.

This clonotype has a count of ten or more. Written as DNA, the CDR3 is TGTGCCAGCAGCCCCTCGATTGGGGGACGGACGGACATGAACACTGAAGCTTTCTTT. This sequence encodes CASSPSIGGRTDMNTEAFF. V usage is TRBV21-1 and J usage is TRBJ1-1; TRBD1, as called in the table, went unchecked against the DNA. TRBV21-1 is a listed pseudogene. The CDR3 runs 19 residues.

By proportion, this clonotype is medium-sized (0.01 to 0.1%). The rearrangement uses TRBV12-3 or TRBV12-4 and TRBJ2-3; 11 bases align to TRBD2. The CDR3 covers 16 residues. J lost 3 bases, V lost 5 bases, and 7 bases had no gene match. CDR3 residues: CASSRIAGGPTDTQYF. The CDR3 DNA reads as TGTGCCAGCAGTCGAATAGCGGGGGGGCCGACAGATACGCAGTATTTT.

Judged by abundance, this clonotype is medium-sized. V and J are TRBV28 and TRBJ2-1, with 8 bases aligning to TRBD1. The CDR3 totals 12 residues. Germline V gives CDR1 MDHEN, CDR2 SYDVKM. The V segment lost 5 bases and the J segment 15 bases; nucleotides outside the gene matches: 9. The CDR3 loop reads CASSTSDRGRFF. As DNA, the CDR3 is TGTGCCAGCAGTACTAGTGACAGGGGACGGTTCTTC.